This T cell receptor (beta chain) was sequenced in a study of OX40 agonist ivuxolimab in advanced cancers. Study context: At doses from 0.01 to 10 mg/kg, patients were given intravenous ivuxolimab every 2 weeks. Overall study results and limits: Expanded clones were, on average, more numerous among CD8+ T cells than CD4+.

After removal of 9 bases from V and 5 bases from J, the junction contained 11 bases not matched to a gene. The CDR3 loop spans 15 amino acids. Per the germline V gene, CDR1 is MNHNS and CDR2 is SASEGT. The assay was immunoSEQ multiplex PCR, and TCRdb's table has in-frame clones only and misses some. The sample carries roughly 64,000 clones, roughly 82% recorded once. About this clone itself: Its antigen is still unknown.

The source was CD4+ or CD8+ T cells sorted from blood, collected in a trial of the OX40 agonist ivuxolimab. The TCR comes from an adult with an advanced solid tumor such as melanoma, head and neck, liver or kidney cancer. The chain has TRBV6-1 and TRBJ1-4; 8 positions match TRBD1. CDR3 amino acids: CASTGTGGPNEKLFF. DNA of the CDR3: TGTGCCAGTACCGGGACAGGAGGACCGAATGAAAAACTGTTTTTT.